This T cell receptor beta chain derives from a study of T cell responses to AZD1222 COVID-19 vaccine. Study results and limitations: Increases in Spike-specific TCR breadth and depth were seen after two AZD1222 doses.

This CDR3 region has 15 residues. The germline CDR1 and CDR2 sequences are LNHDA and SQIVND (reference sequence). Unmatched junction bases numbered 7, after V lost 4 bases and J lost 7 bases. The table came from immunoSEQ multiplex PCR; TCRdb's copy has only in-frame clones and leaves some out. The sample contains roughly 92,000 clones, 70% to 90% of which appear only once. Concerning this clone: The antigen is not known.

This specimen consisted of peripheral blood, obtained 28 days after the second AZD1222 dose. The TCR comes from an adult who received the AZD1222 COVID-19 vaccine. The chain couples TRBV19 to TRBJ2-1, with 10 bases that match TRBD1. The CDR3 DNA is TGTGCCAGTAGTACGGGACAGGGGAGGAGAAATGAGCAGTTCTTC. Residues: CASSTGQGRRNEQFF.